These 27 T cell receptor beta chains were sequenced from one sample in a study of identical twins. TCRdb used MiXCR to reprocess the 5' RACE reads, holding one entry per CDR3 protein. The sample holds 450,000 to 650,000 distinct CDR3 sequences, around 9.6% seen once. The same sample was also studied in work on yellow fever vaccine responses in identical twins.

Specimen: PBMCs. The receptors stem from a woman in her late teens or twenties in good health.

This clonotype occurred many times. The rearrangement uses TRBV29-1 and TRBJ2-1; the match to TRBD2 covers 11 bases. The V segment lost 0 bases and the J segment 7 bases; nucleotides outside the gene matches: 5. Germline CDR1 SQVTM, CDR2 ANQGSEA. The CDR3 runs to 15 residues. DNA of the CDR3: TGCAGCGTTGAAGATCCACTAGCGGGAGTAAATGAGCAGTTCTTC. This codes for CSVEDPLAGVNEQFF.

In this sample, this clonotype turned up many times. The chain has TRBV12-3 or TRBV12-4 and TRBJ1-5; 7 positions match TRBD1. After removal of 3 bases from V and 4 bases from J, the junction contained 3 bases not matched to a gene. The CDR3 consists of 14 residues. DNA for the CDR3: TGTGCCAGCAGTTTCGTGACAGGGAATCAGCCCCAGCATTTT. Protein: CASSFVTGNQPQHF.

This clonotype turned up a few times. The chain couples TRBV15 to TRBJ1-2, with D unresolved. Trimming left V 0 bases short and J 7 bases short, with 9 bases between. The CDR3 runs to 13 residues. The germline V gene encodes CDR1 LNHNV and CDR2 YYDKDF (reference sequence). The CDR3 coding sequence is TGTGCCACCAGCAGAGAGGGTACCGGTGGCTACACCTTC. Amino acid sequence: CATSREGTGGYTF.

This clonotype came up a few times. Written as DNA, the CDR3 is TGTGCCAGTAACGGGGGCTGGAACACCGGGGAGCTGTTTTTT. Its protein is CASNGGWNTGELFF. The V call is TRBV19, the J call TRBJ2-2; perhaps D is TRBD1 or TRBD2 (6 bases each). Germline values: CDR1 LNHDA, CDR2 SQIVND (reference sequence). The V end was cut by 7 bases, the J end by 1 base, with 10 bases between. The CDR3 covers 14 residues.

This clonotype was seen a few times. The V call is TRBV6-1, the J call TRBJ2-3, with TRBD2 matching 11 bases. CDR1 is MNHNS, CDR2 SASEGT, per germline. The CDR3 covers 19 residues. J was trimmed by 3 bases and V by 6 bases; bases with no gene match: 17. DNA of the CDR3: TGTGCCAGCAGAGTACCGGGTTCTAGCGGGAGGCTGGGTACAGATACGCAGTATTTT. Translation: CASRVPGSSGRLGTDTQYF.

This clonotype was seen only a few times. This chain connects TRBV7-2 to TRBJ2-1; TRBD1 matches 7 bases. From germline, CDR1 is SGHTA and CDR2 FQGNSA. This CDR3 comprises 15 residues. Germline trimming cut 5 bases from V and 10 bases from J; bases unmatched to any gene: 14. The CDR3: CASSLFKTGLGEQFF. The CDR3, as DNA: TGTGCCAGCAGCCTCTTCAAGACAGGGTTGGGCGAGCAGTTCTTC.

This clonotype occurred a few times. The rearrangement uses TRBV28 and TRBJ2-7; 11 nucleotides align to TRBD2. J was trimmed by 3 bases and V by 3 bases; bases with no gene match: 7. Per germline, CDR1 MDHEN and CDR2 SYDVKM. The CDR3 has 16 amino acids. CDR3 amino acids: CASSFWASGRYYEQYF. The CDR3 DNA sequence: TGTGCCAGCAGTTTTTGGGCTAGCGGGAGGTACTACGAGCAGTACTTC.

The V gene is TRBV11-2, the J gene TRBJ1-1; 12 positions match TRBD1. The CDR3 consists of 15 residues. Germline V CDR1 and CDR2: SGHAT, FQNNGV. J was trimmed by 10 bases and V by 2 bases; bases with no gene match: 8. Here the CDR3 DNA reads TGTGCCAGCAGCTTACGACCGGGACAGGGGGCTGGAGCTTTCTTT. This encodes CASSLRPGQGAGAFF.

This clonotype showed up just a few times. The chain employs TRBV4-3 and TRBJ2-2; 9 bases fit TRBD1. J was trimmed by 7 bases and V by 4 bases; bases with no gene match: 7. Germline lookup yields CDR1 LGHNA and CDR2 YSLEER. This CDR3 has 15 residues. CDR3 DNA sequence: TGCGCCAGCAGCCGATCACAGGGGGCCAACGGGGAGCTGTTTTTT. Encoded protein: CASSRSQGANGELFF.

The chain joins TRBV27 to TRBJ2-7; D may be TRBD2 (6 bases). The ends were cut back, 6 bases at V and 0 bases at J, with 15 bases in the middle. Germline V lookup: CDR1 MNHEY, CDR2 SMNVEV (reference sequence). The CDR3 length is 15 residues. CDR3 sequence reads: CASSPDAGTSYEQYF. CDR3 sequence (DNA): TGTGCCAGCAGCCCCGATGCGGGGACCTCCTACGAGCAGTACTTC.

V and J are TRBV3-1 and TRBJ2-5; perhaps TRBD2 as D (5 bases). CDR1 and CDR2 from the germline V gene are LGHDT and YNNKEL (reference sequence). V was cut by 0 bases and J by 5 bases, with 22 bases left in between. This CDR3 spans 18 amino acids. CDR3 DNA: TGTGCCAGCAGCCAAGATACGAGGGCTAGAGGGAGTTCGGAGACCCAGTACTTC. Protein: CASSQDTRARGSSETQYF.

Many counts were recorded for this clonotype. V gene TRBV5-1 combines with J gene TRBJ1-6; TRBD1 might be the D (5 bases). Trimming pared 0 bases from V and 9 bases from J, leaving 13 bases between. CDR1 is SGHRS and CDR2 is YFSETQ in the germline V gene. The CDR3 covers 15 residues. The DNA of the CDR3 is TGCGCCAGCAGCTTGGAAGGGGATCGAGGTTCACCCCTCCACTTT. Protein sequence: CASSLEGDRGSPLHF.

This chain uses TRBV5-1 with TRBJ2-2, with 7 bases identical to TRBD1. The J segment lost 0 bases and the V segment lost 3 bases, leaving 5 bases of the junction unmatched. The germline V gene has CDR1 SGHRS and CDR2 YFSETQ. This CDR3 spans 16 amino acids. The CDR3 region is CASSSGTATNTGELFF. CDR3 bases: TGCGCCAGCAGCTCCGGGACAGCAACGAACACCGGGGAGCTGTTTTTT.

V gene TRBV5-1 combines with J gene TRBJ1-6; possibly TRBD1 for D (6 bases). Germline V gene data show CDR1 as SGHRS and CDR2 as YFSETQ. V lost 1 base, J lost 5 bases, and 7 bases lay in between. There are 14 residues in the CDR3. This CDR3 is CASSLRGNNSPLHF. CDR3 coding DNA: TGCGCCAGCAGCTTGAGGGGGAATAATTCACCCCTCCACTTT.

The V gene is TRBV3-1, the J gene TRBJ2-7; D is ambiguous. Deletions cut 4 bases from V and 2 bases from J, with 18 bases between. From germline, CDR1 is LGHDT and CDR2 YNNKEL (reference sequence). The CDR3 extends over 16 amino acids. Written as DNA, the CDR3 is TGTGCCAGCAGCCCAAGCGTGGACGGAGCTCCCTACGAGCAGTACTTC. This codes for CASSPSVDGAPYEQYF.

This clonotype was seen repeatedly, ten times or more. V and J are TRBV20-1 and TRBJ2-3; the match to TRBD1 covers 7 bases. Germline V gene data show CDR1 as DFQATT and CDR2 as SNEGSKA (reference sequence). The CDR3 runs 14 residues. The trim removed 6 bases at V and 0 bases at J, leaving 6 bases unmatched. The CDR3 sequence: CSAPRDRSTDTQYF. In nucleotides, the CDR3 is TGCAGTGCCCCTCGGGACAGAAGCACAGATACGCAGTATTTT.

The sample holds a few counts of this clonotype. The chain combines TRBV5-1 with TRBJ2-1; 7 positions match TRBD2. The CDR3 consists of 17 residues. Germline assignment: CDR1 SGHRS and CDR2 YFSETQ. The trim removed 1 base at V and 0 bases at J, leaving 7 bases unmatched. The CDR3 nucleotides are TGCGCCAGCAGCTTGTCGACTAGCCTAGGCTCCTACAATGAGCAGTTCTTC. Protein sequence: CASSLSTSLGSYNEQFF.

This clonotype was counted many times. V is TRBV7-9 and J is TRBJ2-5; the D is unclear. The length of the CDR3 is 13 residues. Germline V gives CDR1 SEHNR, CDR2 FQNEAQ (reference sequence). Trimming took 8 bases from V and 1 from J, leaving 11 bases between them. DNA of the CDR3: TGTGCCAGCCTCTACCCAGGCCAAGAGACCCAGTACTTC. Translating it yields CASLYPGQETQYF.

The table lists this clonotype with many counts. The CDR3 loop is CASSVDRVVSYEQYF. The DNA of the CDR3 is TGTGCCAGCAGTGTTGACAGGGTGGTCTCTTACGAGCAGTACTTC. The chain links TRBV12-3 or TRBV12-4 to TRBJ2-7, with 7 bases lining up with TRBD1. Trimming cost V 5 bases and J 4 bases; bases outside gene matches: 11. The CDR3 has 15 residues.

This clonotype was seen a few times. The chain is built from TRBV4-3 and TRBJ2-1; a possible D gene is TRBD2 (5 bases). This CDR3 contains 15 residues. V was clipped by 1 base and J by 3 bases, with 10 bases between them. Germline CDR1 reads LGHNA; CDR2 reads YSLEER. This CDR3 reads CASSQVEGSYNEQFF. CDR3 coding DNA: TGCGCCAGCAGCCAAGTGGAAGGGAGCTACAATGAGCAGTTCTTC.

A single count supports this clonotype. This sequence joins TRBV20-1 and TRBJ2-5; 11 bases agree with TRBD2. The CDR3 has 16 residues. V was pared by 5 bases and J by 0 bases, with 8 bases of the junction left unmatched. Germline V gene lookup returns CDR1 DFQATT and CDR2 SNEGSKA (reference sequence). The chain's CDR3 is CSAPPSGRLYQETQYF. CDR3 sequence (DNA): TGCAGTGCTCCCCCTAGCGGGAGGTTGTACCAAGAGACCCAGTACTTC.

This clonotype turned up a few times. This rearrangement joins TRBV6-5 to TRBJ2-7; TRBD2 matches at 8 bases. V gave up 0 bases and J gave up 0 bases; unmatched junction bases: 4. The CDR3 loop spans 16 amino acids. The V gene's germline CDR1 is MNHEY and CDR2 SVGAGI. DNA for the CDR3: TGTGCCAGCAGTTACTCGACAGCGGGAGCCTCCTACGAGCAGTACTTC. This codes for CASSYSTAGASYEQYF.

The chain links TRBV7-9 to TRBJ2-1; D might be TRBD2 (5 bases). Trimming left V 5 bases short and J 4 bases short, with 15 bases between. CDR1 SEHNR and CDR2 FQNEAQ come from the germline V gene (reference sequence). This CDR3 spans 15 amino acids. CDR3 region: CASSQRPAAYNEQFF. Here the CDR3 DNA reads TGTGCCAGCAGCCAGCGGCCGGCGGCTTACAATGAGCAGTTCTTC.

The chain uses TRBV20-1 and TRBJ2-1; TRBD2 agrees at 7 bases. V was pared by 3 bases and J by 10 bases, with 18 bases of the junction left unmatched. The germline gives CDR1 DFQATT, CDR2 SNEGSKA (reference sequence). The CDR3 is 16 amino acids. CDR3 coding DNA: TGCAGTGCTAGTCGCACAGCGGGGCAGGACTGGGGCGAGCAGTTCTTC. Amino acids: CSASRTAGQDWGEQFF.

The CDR3 nucleotides read TGCAGTGCTCTCACCCGACAGCGATACAACTCCTACGAGCAGTACTTC. This translates into CSALTRQRYNSYEQYF. The chain carries TRBV20-1 and TRBJ2-7; TRBD1 is a possible D gene (5 bases). Trimming took 5 bases from V and 0 from J, leaving 20 bases between them. In germline, CDR1 is DFQATT, CDR2 SNEGSKA (reference sequence). The CDR3 has 16 residues.

The chain employs TRBV12-3 or TRBV12-4 and TRBJ2-7; D assignment may be TRBD1 or TRBD2 (7 bases each). Trimming cost V 3 bases and J 0 bases, with 12 bases left between them. The CDR3 is 15 residues long. The CDR3 loop is CASSLQGGNSYEQYF. The CDR3 DNA reads TGTGCCAGCAGTTTGCAGGGGGGGAACTCCTACGAGCAGTACTTC.

This clonotype was counted ten times or more. The CDR3 reads CASTAYDEQFF. In nucleotides, the CDR3 is TGTGCCAGCACGGCGTACGATGAGCAGTTCTTC. V usage is TRBV2 and J usage is TRBJ2-1; D is undetermined. V was clipped by 7 bases and J by 8 bases, with 9 bases between them. The CDR3 consists of 11 residues. Germline lookup yields CDR1 SNHLY and CDR2 FYNNEI. The variable domain in full, completed from reference TRBV2 and TRBJ2-1, reads EPEVTQTPSHQVTQMGQEVILRCVPISNHLYFYWYRQILGQKVEFLVSFYNNEISEKSEIFDDQFSVERPDGSNFTLKIRSTKLEDSAMYFCASTAYDEQFFGPGTRLTVL.